This T cell receptor (beta chain) is drawn from a study of blood T cell repertoires in COVID-19 (dated by TCRdb to about 2020). At the level of the whole study: Samples from collaborators originated in the United States, Italy and Spain and spanned both the acute and convalescent phases of COVID-19. The material from the prospective study consisted of cDNA or gDNA derived from T cells, B-cell-depleted T cells, or PBMCs. Subjects who had been exposed to COVID-19, were actively infected with it, or had recovered from it provided the deeply sampled blood TCRbeta repertoires that made up the dataset. A freely available public database, intended as a resource for researchers studying the immune response to SARS-CoV-2, is where the repertoires were released. Samples were obtained from the ongoing ImmuneRACE study (first 160 participants) and from over a thousand subjects provided by 6 global collaborators. A de-identified subject ID, COVID-19 status, age in years and sex were almost always included in the sample metadata. HLA class I and class II types, where available, came from metadata supplied by the sample provider rather than from assay-based typing. Here is what the overall study found, with its caveats: How much clinical and demographic metadata was included differed by source and by participant, and the metadata was provided uncurated.

Turning to this clone: It lacks a known antigen. There are no base qualities to consult, and no much larger clone falls within one base.

TCRbeta CDR3 regions were amplified from genomic DNA by means of the immunoSEQ Assay, a bias-controlled multiplex PCR. In the source study's methods: Nucleated cell counts per sample were estimated from amplification of reference gene primers within the assay. To quantify the absolute abundance of each unique TCRbeta CDR3 rearrangement, sequence reads were collapsed and filtered. For each sample, productive Simpson clonality was calculated as the square root of Simpson's diversity index over productive rearrangements. The table was pulled from immuneACCESS by TCRdb, which kept in-frame rearrangements only. Such tables lose some clones; where checked, under half of the loss comes from unresolved V genes, and the rest has no known cause. That table furnishes V, J and clone size, whereas the DNA furnished D and trimming. For this sample there are 350,000 to 400,000 clones; around 92% appear just once. The top ten clonotypes cover 1.5% to 2% of the sample.

Participants in the prospective study were aged roughly 18 to 90 years, lived in 20 to 30 United States geographic areas, and enrolled through a virtual design. In the prospective study, participants were assigned to cohorts based on the clinical history participants reported in a screening survey and a study questionnaire. For ImmuneRACE Cohort 3, a participant was defined as recovered based on two consecutive negative NP/OP PCR tests, clearance by a healthcare professional, or resolution of symptoms. In the prospective study, whole blood, serum and a nasopharyngeal or oropharyngeal swab were collected from each participant by mobile phlebotomists. Over a roughly 2-month period, participants in the prospective study had the option of providing additional blood draws and questionnaires. Prospective study blood samples were shipped either frozen or at room temperature before DNA extraction. CDR1 and CDR2, per the germline V gene, are SGHDT and YYEEEE. Relative to germline, V is missing 2 bases and J is missing 8 bases, with 4 bases of the junction outside any gene match. Reading from cysteine to phenylalanine, the CDR3 counts 14 amino acids. CDR3 DNA only is kept here, 42 bases in frame from base 1.

The chain employs TRBV5-6 and TRBJ1-4; 9 central nucleotides agree with TRBD1. The origin of this receptor is a woman aged 25-40 years who had recovered from COVID-19. Source material: PBMCs or T cells enriched from blood (not recorded which). The CDR3 here reads CASSFGTGKEKLFF. The DNA is as follows: TGTGCCAGCAGCTTTGGGACAGGGAAAGAAAAACTGTTTTTT.